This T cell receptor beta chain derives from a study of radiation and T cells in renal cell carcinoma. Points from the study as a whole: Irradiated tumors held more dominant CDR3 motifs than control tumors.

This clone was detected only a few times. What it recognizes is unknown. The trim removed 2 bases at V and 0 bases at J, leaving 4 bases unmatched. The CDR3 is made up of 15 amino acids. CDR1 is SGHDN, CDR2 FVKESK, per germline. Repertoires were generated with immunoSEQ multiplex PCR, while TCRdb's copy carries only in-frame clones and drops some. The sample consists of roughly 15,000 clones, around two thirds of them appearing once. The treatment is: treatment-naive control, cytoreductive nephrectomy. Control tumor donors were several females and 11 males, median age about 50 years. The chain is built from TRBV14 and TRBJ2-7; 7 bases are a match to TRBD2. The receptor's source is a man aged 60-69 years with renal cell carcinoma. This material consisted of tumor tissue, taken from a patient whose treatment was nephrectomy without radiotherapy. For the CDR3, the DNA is TGTGCCAGCAGCCAAAAACTAGCGAACTCCTACGAGCAGTACTTC. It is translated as CASSQKLANSYEQYF.